Given below is one TCR beta chain in context. Which antigen it targets is not known. Base qualities are not recorded, but no much larger clone differs from it by a single base. The data were taken from a study of blood T cell repertoires in COVID-19 (dated by TCRdb to about 2020). As for the study more broadly: Collaborator samples came from the United States, Italy and Spain and covered acute and convalescent phases of COVID-19. The dataset comprised deeply sampled blood TCRbeta repertoires from subjects exposed to, actively infected with, or recovered from COVID-19. The sample metadata nearly always contained a de-identified subject ID, COVID-19 status, age in years and sex. The samples were drawn from the first 160 participants of the ongoing ImmuneRACE study and from 950 to 1,500 subjects provided by 6 global collaborators. Where available, HLA class I and class II types were obtained from metadata supplied by the sample provider rather than from assay-based typing. The material from the prospective study consisted of cDNA or gDNA derived from T cells, B-cell-depleted T cells, or PBMCs. The repertoires were released in a freely available public database meant as a resource for research on the immune response to SARS-CoV-2.

TCRbeta CDR3 regions were amplified from genomic DNA by means of the immunoSEQ Assay, a bias-controlled multiplex PCR. In the original analysis: Nucleated cell counts per sample were estimated from amplification of reference gene primers within the assay. To quantify the absolute abundance of each unique TCRbeta CDR3 rearrangement, sequence reads were collapsed and filtered. For each sample, productive Simpson clonality was calculated as the square root of Simpson's diversity index over productive rearrangements. Drawn from immuneACCESS, this table holds only the in-frame rearrangements with V and J called that TCRdb kept. Clones are partly lost; checked studies trace under half to an unresolved V gene and leave the rest unexplained. The DNA was the basis for D and trimming; V, J and clone size are from that table. Present in this sample are about 210,000 clones, roughly four fifths of which were seen just once. The ten largest clones take up around 9% of the sample.

Results and caveats for the whole study, not just this receptor: The amount of clinical and demographic metadata varied by source and participant and was provided uncurated.

Enrolling through a virtual design, the prospective study's participants ranged in age from about 18 to 89 years and lived across 24 United States geographic areas. To assign participants to cohorts, the prospective study relied on clinical history that participants themselves reported in a screening survey and a study questionnaire. For ImmuneRACE Cohort 3, a participant was defined as recovered based on two consecutive negative NP/OP PCR tests, clearance by a healthcare professional, or resolution of symptoms. In the prospective study, whole blood, serum and a nasopharyngeal or oropharyngeal swab were collected from each participant by mobile phlebotomists. Prospective study participants could optionally give additional blood draws and questionnaires over an approximately two-month period. Blood samples from the prospective study were shipped frozen or at room temperature prior to DNA extraction.

V and J lose 2 bases and 10 bases, and a span of 9 bases separates them. For CDR1 and CDR2, the germline V gene lists SGHTA and FQGTGA. Measured from the cysteine to the phenylalanine, the CDR3 is 12 residues long. Only the CDR3 part of the read is kept: 36 bases, read in frame from the first base. Material: PBMCs or T cells enriched from blood (not recorded which). The V gene is TRBV7-3 and the J gene is TRBJ2-1; a tentative D match to TRBD1 spans 6 bases. This TCR came from a man aged 35 to 55 who had recovered from COVID-19. The bases are TGTGCCAGCAGCTTAGGCAGGGGAGAGCAGTTCTTC. The translation is CASSLGRGEQFF.